These 25 T cell receptor beta chains share one sample of origin, sequenced in a study of CD8+ T cells in alopecia areata. Sample treatment: oral pan-JAK inhibitor, 5-10 mg twice daily. Following extraction, RNA underwent reverse transcription to cDNA, which served as the sequencing template. Sequencing was performed with immunoSEQ multiplex PCR; in TCRdb, only in-frame clones are kept and a portion is missing. The data hold roughly 200,000 clones, with 40% to 65% observed a single time. The sample here was CD8+ T cells sorted from blood, taken at week 24, from a patient treated with tofacitinib. The receptors originated from a human donor with alopecia areata.

The chain recombines TRBV5-1 with TRBJ2-5; TRBD1 might be the D (7 bases). Trimming shortened V by 4 bases and J by 4 bases, and 11 bases separated the two germline ends. Per the germline V gene, CDR1 is SGHRS and CDR2 is YFSETQ. The CDR3 is made up of 13 amino acids. The CDR3 spells CASSGGGAETQYF. For the CDR3, the DNA is TGCGCCAGCAGCGGAGGGGGCGCAGAGACCCAGTACTTC.

The chain combines TRBV5-6 with TRBJ2-2; D is unclear. The V end was cut by 4 bases, the J end by 2 bases, with 9 bases between. Looked up from germline, CDR1 is SGHDT and CDR2 is YYEEEE. The CDR3 totals 14 residues. The CDR3 DNA follows: TGTGCCAGCAGCATCGTTGGCAACACCGGGGAGCTGTTTTTT. Translating gives CASSIVGNTGELFF. The full variable domain, completed using reference TRBV5-6 and TRBJ2-2, is DAGVTQSPTHLIKTRGQQVTLRCSPKSGHDTVSWYQQALGQGPQFIFQYYEEEERQRGNFPDRFSGHQFPNYSSELNVNALLLGDSALYLCASSIVGNTGELFFGEGSRLTVL.

This clone was recorded once. The same CDR3 is also encoded by other DNA sequences in this sample. V and J are TRBV4-3 and TRBJ2-3; 9 bases agree with TRBD2. The V and J ends lost 0 bases and 0 bases, in that order; junction bases with no gene match: 1. This CDR3 is 16 amino acids long. Germline V CDR1 and CDR2: LGHNA, YSLEER. CDR3 sequence (DNA): TGCGCCAGCAGCCAAGATAGCGGGGGCAGCACAGATACGCAGTATTTT. Its protein is CASSQDSGGSTDTQYF.

V and J are TRBV6-5 and TRBJ2-1, with D possibly being TRBD1 or TRBD2 (6 bases each). V shed 5 bases and J shed 3 bases, with 11 bases lying between them. CDR1 and CDR2 from the germline V gene are MNHEY and SVGAGI. CDR3 size: 14 residues. The chain's CDR3 is CASSTGGVYNEQFF. CDR3 coding DNA: TGTGCCAGCAGTACCGGGGGCGTCTACAATGAGCAGTTCTTC.

V usage is TRBV5-6 and J usage is TRBJ2-7; 9 positions match TRBD1. The CDR3 sequence is 16 residues long. The V gene end was trimmed by 4 bases and the J gene end by 5 bases; junction bases not matched to a gene: 13. CDR1 and CDR2 from the germline V gene are SGHDT and YYEEEE. CDR3 bases: TGTGCCAGCAGCGGAGGTCCCGGGACAGGGAGTAACGAGCAGTACTTC. Protein: CASSGGPGTGSNEQYF. The whole variable domain, remainder taken from reference TRBV5-6 and TRBJ2-7, is DAGVTQSPTHLIKTRGQQVTLRCSPKSGHDTVSWYQQALGQGPQFIFQYYEEEERQRGNFPDRFSGHQFPNYSSELNVNALLLGDSALYLCASSGGPGTGSNEQYFGPGTRLTVT.

This sequence joins TRBV13 and TRBJ2-3; TRBD2 matches 7 bases. Per the germline V gene, CDR1 is PRHDT and CDR2 is FYEKMQ (reference sequence). The trim removed 0 bases at V and 5 bases at J, leaving 8 bases unmatched. CDR3 length: 16 residues. This chain's CDR3 is CASSLGFAGEEDTQYF. CDR3 nucleotides: TGTGCCAGCAGCTTAGGCTTCGCGGGGGAGGAAGATACGCAGTATTTT.

This clone was counted between two and nine times. This sequence joins TRBV28 and TRBJ2-3; no reliable D call. Germline values: CDR1 MDHEN, CDR2 SYDVKM. The CDR3 is 15 residues long. Trimming left V 3 bases short and J 1 base short, with 11 bases between. For the CDR3, the DNA is TGTGCCAGCAGTTTCGCCCCAGACGGCACAGATACGCAGTATTTT. This translates into CASSFAPDGTDTQYF.

This chain uses TRBV11-2 with TRBJ2-3; D is possibly TRBD1 (5 bases). The germline V gene encodes CDR1 SGHAT and CDR2 FQNNGV. V was clipped by 5 bases and J by 1 base, with 10 bases between them. The CDR3 length is 14 residues. CDR3 sequence: CASSPLGGTDTQYF. The CDR3 bases are TGTGCCAGCAGCCCTCTAGGGGGCACAGATACGCAGTATTTT.

The chain employs TRBV7-8 and TRBJ2-5; D is possibly TRBD1 (5 bases). V shed 5 bases and J shed 3 bases, with 22 bases lying between them. The CDR3 spans 17 residues. Per germline, CDR1 SGHVS and CDR2 FQNEAQ. The CDR3 DNA reads TGTGCCAGCAGCCTCACCCCAAAGCATAAGGGGAAAGAGACCCAGTACTTC. This encodes CASSLTPKHKGKETQYF. Complete variable domain (other parts from reference TRBV7-8 and TRBJ2-5): GAGVSQSPRYKVAKRGQDVALRCDPISGHVSLFWYQQALGQGPEFLTYFQNEAQLDKSGLPSDRFFAERPEGSVSTLKIQRTQQEDSAVYLCASSLTPKHKGKETQYFGPGTRLLVL.

The chain combines TRBV7-2 with TRBJ1-5; TRBD1 agrees at 9 bases. The CDR3 loop spans 15 amino acids. V was clipped by 5 bases and J by 7 bases; unmatched bases: 9. Germline values: CDR1 SGHTA, CDR2 FQGNSA. The CDR3, as DNA: TGTGCCAGCAGCGGTAACAGGGGGCTCGGGCAGCCCCAGCATTTT. Translation: CASSGNRGLGQPQHF.

V is TRBV4-3 and J is TRBJ1-1; D remains unclear. Trimming removed 0 bases from V and 3 bases from J, with 14 bases in between. Germline-derived CDR1 and CDR2 are LGHNA and YSLEER. CDR3 length: 16 residues. CDR3 region: CASSQDRTGDHTEAFF. Written as DNA, the CDR3 is TGCGCCAGCAGCCAAGATAGGACCGGGGATCACACTGAAGCTTTCTTT.

The J gene is TRBJ1-2, the V gene TRBV23-1; 8 nucleotides agree with TRBD1. TRBV23-1 is labeled an ORF, and its function is uncertain. The CDR3 loop spans 14 amino acids. Unmatched junction bases numbered 4, after V lost 0 bases and J lost 7 bases. CDR3 nucleotides: TGCGCCAGCAGTCAATCGACAGGGGATGTTGGCTACACCTTC. It yields the protein CASSQSTGDVGYTF.

Here the CDR3 DNA reads TGTGCCACCAGCCACCGGGACACCTCCCGGGACGAGCAGTACTTC. Protein product: CATSHRDTSRDEQYF. This rearrangement joins TRBV15 to TRBJ2-7; perhaps TRBD1 as D (6 bases). The CDR3 has 15 residues. Germline V gene data show CDR1 as LNHNV and CDR2 as YYDKDF (reference sequence). Trimming removed 5 bases from V and 5 bases from J, with 19 bases in between.

Only a few counts were recorded for this clone. The chain carries TRBV27 and TRBJ1-4; D possibly corresponds to TRBD1 (6 bases). Germline-derived CDR1 and CDR2 are MNHEY and SMNVEV (reference sequence). V dropped 5 bases and J dropped 7 bases, with 14 bases sitting between them. The CDR3 spans 14 residues. CDR3 sequence: CASSPYGGGEKLFF. CDR3 DNA: TGTGCCAGCAGTCCTTACGGGGGCGGTGAAAAACTGTTTTTT.

The V and J genes are TRBV11-1 and TRBJ2-7; tentative D call: TRBD1 (7 bases). Trimming shortened V by 1 base and J by 4 bases, and 17 bases separated the two germline ends. From germline, CDR1 is SGHAT and CDR2 FQDESV (reference sequence). The CDR3 contains 16 residues. CDR3 in amino acids: CASSLGLAGQRYEQYF. CDR3 sequence (DNA): TGTGCCAGCAGCTTAGGATTGGCGGGACAGCGATACGAGCAGTACTTC.

The rearrangement uses TRBV10-2 and TRBJ1-5, with D unclear. Trimming cost V 4 bases and J 0 bases, with 13 bases left between them. Per the germline V gene, CDR1 is WSHSY and CDR2 is SAAADI. The CDR3 is made up of 16 amino acids. As DNA, the CDR3 is TGCGCCAGCAGTGTTGGCAGGAAATATAGCAATCAGCCCCAGCATTTT. Its translation: CASSVGRKYSNQPQHF.

This chain uses TRBV5-1 with TRBJ1-1; tentative D call: TRBD1 (5 bases). V was pared by 5 bases and J by 6 bases, with 17 bases between. Germline V lookup: CDR1 SGHRS, CDR2 YFSETQ. The CDR3 totals 14 residues. CDR3 sequence reads: CASSPIWGGPEAFF. The CDR3 coding sequence is TGCGCCAGCAGTCCGATTTGGGGGGGACCTGAAGCTTTCTTT.

This clone appeared once. The gene calls are TRBV30 and TRBJ2-3, with 10 bases fitting TRBD1. In germline, CDR1 is GTSNPN, CDR2 SVGIG (reference sequence). The CDR3 contains 15 residues. Trimming cost V 0 bases and J 4 bases; bases outside gene matches: 4. The CDR3: CAWSVTGGIADTQYF. The CDR3 region has the DNA TGTGCCTGGAGTGTGACAGGGGGCATCGCAGATACGCAGTATTTT.

The V gene is TRBV6-5, the J gene TRBJ2-4; TRBD1 agrees at 8 bases. The germline CDR1 and CDR2 sequences are MNHEY and SVGAGI. V trimming: 6 bases; J trimming: 7 bases; junction bases outside the gene matches: 11. This CDR3 comprises 15 residues. The CDR3 sequence is CASSHNQGASNIQYF. The CDR3 coding sequence is TGTGCCAGCAGCCATAACCAGGGGGCGTCGAACATTCAGTACTTC.

This clone was counted a single time. This chain links TRBV29-1 with TRBJ2-1; 9 bases map to TRBD2. V was pared by 4 bases and J by 0 bases, with 10 bases of the junction left unmatched. CDR1 SQVTM and CDR2 ANQGSEA come from the germline V gene. CDR3 size: 17 residues. The CDR3, as DNA: TGCAGCGTTGGTCCCCTAGCGGGGACCAGCTCCTACAATGAGCAGTTCTTC. This encodes CSVGPLAGTSSYNEQFF.

This clone is labeled as medium-sized. This chain uses TRBV7-8 with TRBJ2-1; 9 bases fit TRBD2. CDR3 length: 17 residues. Germline-derived CDR1 and CDR2 are SGHVS and FQNEAQ. V lost 5 bases and J lost 6; bases outside the gene matches: 14. CDR3 sequence: CASSLKPLGTSRNEQFF. CDR3 sequence (DNA): TGTGCCAGCAGCCTAAAACCATTGGGGACTAGCCGCAATGAGCAGTTCTTC.

This chain links TRBV30 with TRBJ2-3, with D possibly being TRBD2 (5 bases). This CDR3 spans 13 amino acids. V gave up 4 bases and J gave up 10 bases, with 18 bases separating them. Germline CDR1 is GTSNPN and CDR2 is SVGIG (reference sequence). DNA for the CDR3: TGTGCCTGGATAATCGGTGGGAGCAGCCCGCAGTATTTT. It yields the protein CAWIIGGSSPQYF. The full variable domain, rest sourced from reference TRBV30 and TRBJ2-3, is SQTIHQWPATLVQPVGSPLSLECTVEGTSNPNLYWYRQAAGRGLQLLFYSVGIGQISSEVPQNLSASRPQDRQFILSSKKLLLSDSGFYLCAWIIGGSSPQYFGPGTRLTVL.

This chain connects TRBV7-9 to TRBJ1-2; D uncertain. There are 14 residues in the CDR3. Germline values: CDR1 SEHNR, CDR2 FQNEAQ (reference sequence). Trimming pared 8 bases from V and 3 bases from J, leaving 16 bases between. The CDR3 DNA follows: TGTGCCAGCGAACCGCCGCGACGAGACTATGGCTACACCTTC. Protein sequence: CASEPPRRDYGYTF.

This chain uses TRBV30 with TRBJ1-1, with D hard to call. The CDR3 runs 13 residues. Between the trimmed V and J ends, which lost 2 bases and 4 bases, there was a span of 11 bases. Germline CDR1 GTSNPN, CDR2 SVGIG (reference sequence). The CDR3 protein is CAWSWSEVTEAFF. Here the CDR3 DNA reads TGTGCCTGGAGTTGGTCAGAGGTCACTGAAGCTTTCTTT. Supplemented by reference TRBV30 and TRBJ1-1, the full variable domain reads SQTIHQWPATLVQPVGSPLSLECTVEGTSNPNLYWYRQAAGRGLQLLFYSVGIGQISSEVPQNLSASRPQDRQFILSSKKLLLSDSGFYLCAWSWSEVTEAFFGQGTRLTVV.

The genes are TRBV19 and TRBJ1-3; maybe TRBD1 (5 bases). This CDR3 region has 13 residues. Trimming took off 9 bases at V and 4 bases at J, with 13 bases between the two ends. CDR1 LNHDA and CDR2 SQIVND come from the germline V gene (reference sequence). In nucleotides, the CDR3 is TGTGCCAGCCATGAGGGGCACGGAAACACCATATATTTT. This codes for CASHEGHGNTIYF.